The 15 T cell receptor beta chains listed next were all sequenced from one sample in a study of blood T cell repertoires in COVID-19. The data were produced by immunoSEQ multiplex PCR, yet TCRdb's version contains in-frame clones alone and is incomplete. Among 40,000 or so clones listed, roughly 89% were seen once. The sequencing sample was made of peripheral blood. These receptors all come from a middle-aged man with active COVID-19.

The rearrangement uses TRBV19 and TRBJ2-3; tentatively, D is TRBD1 (5 bases). The V gene lost 1 base and the J gene lost 4 bases, with 12 bases spanning the gap. The germline gives CDR1 LNHDA, CDR2 SQIVND (reference sequence). The CDR3 runs to 15 residues. Written as DNA, the CDR3 is TGTGCCAGTAGTATAGGGGAAGGGGCCGCAGATACGCAGTATTTT. Translating it yields CASSIGEGAADTQYF.

The CDR3 coding sequence is TGTGCCAGCAGCCCTGGGACTAGCGGGAGGAATGAGCAGTTCTTC. Translating gives CASSPGTSGRNEQFF. The chain is built from TRBV4-2 and TRBJ2-1, with 15 bases identical to TRBD2. Germline assignment: CDR1 LGHNA and CDR2 YNFKEQ. The trim removed 4 bases at V and 7 bases at J, leaving 2 bases unmatched. The CDR3 spans 15 residues.

The chain joins TRBV4-1 to TRBJ1-1; 7 bases are a match to TRBD1. The length of the CDR3 is 17 residues. V was pared by 2 bases and J by 0 bases, with 9 bases of the junction left unmatched. Germline V gene lookup returns CDR1 MGHRA and CDR2 YSYEKL. The CDR3: CASSQPRADRMNTEAFF. The CDR3 DNA sequence: TGCGCCAGCAGCCAACCCCGCGCGGACAGGATGAACACTGAAGCTTTCTTT.

The rearrangement joins TRBV11-3 to TRBJ2-1; possible D gene TRBD1, 6 bases. Germline-derived CDR1 and CDR2 are SGHNT and YENEEA. The V end was cut by 5 bases, the J end by 5 bases, with 13 bases between. The CDR3 sequence is 14 residues long. CDR3 nucleotides: TGTGCCAGCAGCCCAACAGGGTACGACAATGAGCAGTTCTTC. Protein product: CASSPTGYDNEQFF.

This clone appeared once. The chain couples TRBV7-3 to TRBJ2-1, with 12 bases matching TRBD2. V lost 0 bases to trimming and J lost 6 bases; unmatched junction nucleotides: 6. CDR3 length: 17 residues. Germline values: CDR1 SGHTA, CDR2 FQGTGA. CDR3 coding DNA: TGTGCCAGCAGCTTAACCCAGACTAGCGGGAGCTCCAATGAGCAGTTCTTC. It translates to CASSLTQTSGSSNEQFF.

The chain joins TRBV18 to TRBJ2-5; 7 bases are shared with TRBD1. The V segment lost 3 bases and the J segment 4 bases; nucleotides outside the gene matches: 2. CDR1 and CDR2 (germline): KGHSH, LQKENI. The length of the CDR3 is 13 residues. CDR3 in amino acids: CASSPTGTETQYF. The CDR3 bases are TGTGCCAGCTCACCGACAGGGACAGAGACCCAGTACTTC.

This clone was recorded a few times. The chain has TRBV19 and TRBJ2-7; a weak D match, TRBD1 (6 bases). The V and J ends lost 3 bases and 2 bases respectively, with 11 bases between them. CDR3 length: 14 amino acids. Germline CDR1 LNHDA, CDR2 SQIVND (reference sequence). The CDR3 loop reads CASSMARGPYEQYF. DNA of the CDR3: TGTGCCAGTAGTATGGCCAGGGGACCCTACGAGCAGTACTTC.

This chain links TRBV30 with TRBJ1-5; 8 bases match TRBD1. CDR1 is GTSNPN, CDR2 SVGIG, per germline (reference sequence). This CDR3 has 14 amino acids. V trimming: 3 bases; J trimming: 6 bases; junction bases outside the gene matches: 7. CDR3 sequence reads: CAWRRQGTGQPQHF. In nucleotides, the CDR3 is TGTGCCTGGAGGAGACAGGGGACAGGTCAGCCCCAGCATTTT.

The chain carries TRBV9 and TRBJ2-5; TRBD1 matches 7 bases. The trim removed 3 bases at V and 5 bases at J, leaving 7 bases unmatched. The germline gives CDR1 SGDLS, CDR2 YYNGEE. This CDR3 comprises 14 residues. CDR3 nucleotides: TGTGCCAGCAGCGCGGGACAGCCTGGGGAGACCCAGTACTTC. This codes for CASSAGQPGETQYF.

The sample holds one count of this clone. This CDR3 is CSASRATGGTYEQYF. In DNA form, the CDR3 reads TGCAGTGCTAGTAGGGCGACAGGGGGCACCTACGAGCAGTACTTC. The V gene is TRBV20-1, the J gene TRBJ2-7, with 10 bases aligning to TRBD1. This CDR3 has 15 residues. CDR1 DFQATT and CDR2 SNEGSKA come from the germline V gene (reference sequence). Germline trimming cut 3 bases from V and 2 bases from J; bases unmatched to any gene: 7.

V gene TRBV2 combines with J gene TRBJ2-3; 7 bases line up with TRBD1. J was trimmed by 6 bases and V by 6 bases; bases with no gene match: 12. Germline V CDR1 and CDR2: SNHLY, FYNNEI. CDR3 length: 15 amino acids. The CDR3 loop is CASSLPEGAADTQYF. Here the CDR3 DNA reads TGTGCCAGCAGCCTCCCCGAGGGGGCGGCGGATACGCAGTATTTT.

This clone was seen only once. The chain couples TRBV6-2 or TRBV6-3 to TRBJ2-1; 7 positions agree with TRBD2. Germline V lookup: CDR1 MNHEY, CDR2 SVGEGT. With 1 base clipped from V and 8 bases from J, the junction kept 5 bases outside the gene matches. The CDR3 is 14 residues long. The CDR3 spells CASSYFGGSYEQFF. The CDR3 coding sequence is TGTGCCAGCAGTTACTTTGGCGGGAGCTATGAGCAGTTCTTC.

This chain links TRBV19 with TRBJ1-1; D is uncertain. V lost 3 bases, J lost 1 base, and 6 bases lay in between. Germline assignment: CDR1 LNHDA and CDR2 SQIVND (reference sequence). CDR3 size: 13 residues. The CDR3 sequence: CASSITGNTEAFF. CDR3 bases: TGTGCCAGTAGTATTACTGGGAACACTGAAGCTTTCTTT.

The chain employs TRBV2 and TRBJ2-1; a weak D match, TRBD2 (5 bases). There are 13 residues in the CDR3. Trimming pared 7 bases from V and 4 bases from J, leaving 11 bases between. The germline V gene has CDR1 SNHLY and CDR2 FYNNEI. This CDR3 reads CASIVGEYNEQFF. The CDR3 DNA follows: TGTGCCAGCATCGTGGGAGAATACAATGAGCAGTTCTTC.

In its sample, this clone was seen once. The gene calls are TRBV28 and TRBJ2-1; 7 positions match TRBD2. Germline CDR1 is MDHEN and CDR2 is SYDVKM. The CDR3 sequence is 15 residues long. V shed 8 bases and J 8 bases; nucleotides not matched to a gene: 15. The CDR3 coding sequence is TGTGCCAGCCCGGACGGACTAGGCTCGTGGGATGAGCAGTTCTTC. Translated: CASPDGLGSWDEQFF.